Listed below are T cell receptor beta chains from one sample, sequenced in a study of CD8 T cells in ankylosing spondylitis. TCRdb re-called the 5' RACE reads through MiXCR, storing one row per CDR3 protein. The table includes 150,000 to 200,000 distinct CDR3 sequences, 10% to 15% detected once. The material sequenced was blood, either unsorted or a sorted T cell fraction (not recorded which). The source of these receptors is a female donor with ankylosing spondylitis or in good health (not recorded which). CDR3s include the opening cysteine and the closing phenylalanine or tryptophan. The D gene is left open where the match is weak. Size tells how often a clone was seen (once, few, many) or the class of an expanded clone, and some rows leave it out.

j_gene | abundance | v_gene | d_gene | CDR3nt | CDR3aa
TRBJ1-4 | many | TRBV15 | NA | TGTGCCACCAGCAGCCGCTCTCGGGCAACTAATGAAAAACTGTTTTTT | CATSSRSRATNEKLFF
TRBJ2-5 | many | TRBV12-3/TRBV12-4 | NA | TGTGCAAGCAGTTTTGTTGGTTTGGAGACCCAGTACTTC | CASSFVGLETQYF
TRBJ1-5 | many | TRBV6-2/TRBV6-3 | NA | TGTGCCAGCGCGACTAGCAATCAGCCCCAGCATTTT | CASATSNQPQHF
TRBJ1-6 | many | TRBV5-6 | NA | TGTGCCAGCAGCTTAAGACAGCTAATTTCACCCCTCCACTTT | CASSLRQLISPLHF
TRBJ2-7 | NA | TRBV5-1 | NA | TGCGCCAGCAGCCCCGGGGCCTCCTACGAGCAGTACTTC | CASSPGASYEQYF
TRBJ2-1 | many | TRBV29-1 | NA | TGCAGCGTCCCCCCAGTGGGGCTTTCCTACAATGAGCAGTTCTTC | CSVPPVGLSYNEQFF
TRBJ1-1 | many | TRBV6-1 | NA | TGTGCCAGCATCCAGGGAGCGTTGAACACTGAAGCTTTCTTT | CASIQGALNTEAFF
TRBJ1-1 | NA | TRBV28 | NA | TGTGCCAGCCGCCCTAACCGGGACAACACTGAAGCTTTCTTT | CASRPNRDNTEAFF
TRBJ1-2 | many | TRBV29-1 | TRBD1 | TGCAGCGCCGAAACAGGGGACTATGGCTACACCTTC | CSAETGDYGYTF
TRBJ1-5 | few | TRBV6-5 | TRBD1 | TGTGCCAGCAGTTATCCACCCGGGACAGGGGGCGGTCAGCCCCAGCATTTT | CASSYPPGTGGGQPQHF
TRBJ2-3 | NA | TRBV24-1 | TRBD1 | TGTGCCACCAGTAACAGGGGGCTGGGAACAGATACGCAGTATTTT | CATSNRGLGTDTQYF
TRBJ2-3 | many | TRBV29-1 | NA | TGCAGCGTTGAAGCAGACACAGATACGCAGTATTTT | CSVEADTDTQYF
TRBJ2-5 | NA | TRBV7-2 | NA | TGTGCCAGCAGCTCCCGGGACACCGGGGAGACCCAGTACTTC | CASSSRDTGETQYF
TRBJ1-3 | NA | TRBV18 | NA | TGTGCCAGCTCACGGGCCTCTGGAAACACCATATATTTT | CASSRASGNTIYF
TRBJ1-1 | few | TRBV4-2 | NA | TGTGCCAGCAGCCAAGACCCGAGAGAAGCTTTCTTT | CASSQDPREAFF
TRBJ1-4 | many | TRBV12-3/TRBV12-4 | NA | TGTGCCAGCAGTCGGCAGGTCTTTGAAAAACTGTTTTTT | CASSRQVFEKLFF
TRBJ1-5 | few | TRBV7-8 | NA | TGTGCCAGCAGCGCGGGACGGGAGGTCCAGCATTTT | CASSAGREVQHF
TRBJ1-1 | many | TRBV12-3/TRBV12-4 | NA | TGTGCCAGCAGTCCCAGGGCCACTGAAGCTTTCTTT | CASSPRATEAFF
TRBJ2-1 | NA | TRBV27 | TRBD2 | TGTGCCAGCAACAAACTTGGACTAGCGGGAGGGGACAATGAGCAGTTCTTC | CASNKLGLAGGDNEQFF
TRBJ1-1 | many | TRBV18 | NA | TGTGCCAGCTCATCGTACAAAGACACTGAAGCTTTCTTT | CASSSYKDTEAFF
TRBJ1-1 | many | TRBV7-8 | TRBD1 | TGTGCCAGCAGCAACCCGACAGGGTCGAACACTGAAGCTTTCTTT | CASSNPTGSNTEAFF
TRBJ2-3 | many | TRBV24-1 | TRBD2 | TGTGCCACCAGAGCCCGGACTAGCTTTTGGGGTGCAGATACGCAGTATTTT | CATRARTSFWGADTQYF
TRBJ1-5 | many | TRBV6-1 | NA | TGTGCCAGCAGGGTACATGGCGCTAGCAATCAGCCCCAGCATTTT | CASRVHGASNQPQHF
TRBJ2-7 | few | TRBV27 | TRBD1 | TGTGCCAGCAGATACGGACAGGGGGCCCTCTACGAGCAGTACTTC | CASRYGQGALYEQYF
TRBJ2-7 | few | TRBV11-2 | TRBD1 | TGTGCCAGCAGCCGACCTAGGGACAGGGAGGATACCTACGAGCAGTACTTC | CASSRPRDREDTYEQYF
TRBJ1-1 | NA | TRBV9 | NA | TGTGCCAGCAGCGTCGGAGTTCAAGGGTCGGACACTGAAGTTTTCTTT | CASSVGVQGSDTEVFF
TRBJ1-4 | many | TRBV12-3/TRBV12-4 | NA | TGTGCCAGCACCGTGCCCCCGGGGACGAGAGAAAAACTGTTTTTT | CASTVPPGTREKLFF
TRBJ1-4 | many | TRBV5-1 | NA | TGCGCCAGCAGCAGGACCGGTTTCAATGAAAAACTGTTTTTT | CASSRTGFNEKLFF
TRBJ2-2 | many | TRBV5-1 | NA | TGCGCCAGCAGCTCCGGGGACTCCTACACCGGGGAGCTGTTTTTT | CASSSGDSYTGELFF
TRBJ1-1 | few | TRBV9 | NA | TGTGCCAGCAGCGTAGAGGGTCTGACTGAAGCTTTCTTT | CASSVEGLTEAFF
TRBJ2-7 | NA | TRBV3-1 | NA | TGTGCCAGCAGCCAAACGTGGAACGAGCAGTACTTC | CASSQTWNEQYF
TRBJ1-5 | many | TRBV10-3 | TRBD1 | TGTGCCATAGGACAGGCTGGCAATCAGCCCCAGCATTTT | CAIGQAGNQPQHF
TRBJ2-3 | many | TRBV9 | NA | TGTGCCAGCAGCGTAGGGGCCGCAGATACGCAGTATTTT | CASSVGAADTQYF
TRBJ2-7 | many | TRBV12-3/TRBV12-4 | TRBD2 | TGTGCCAGCAGACCGGGACTAGTCCCCCTCGAGCAGTACTTC | CASRPGLVPLEQYF
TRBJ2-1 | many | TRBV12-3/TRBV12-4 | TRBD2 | TGTGCCAGCAGTCCTGGGACTAGCGGTAGGGGAAGGGAGTTCTTC | CASSPGTSGRGREFF
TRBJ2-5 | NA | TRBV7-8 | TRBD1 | TGTGCCAGCAGCCGACCGACAGGGAAACAAGAGACCCAGTACTTC | CASSRPTGKQETQYF
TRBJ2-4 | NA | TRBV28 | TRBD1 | TGTGCCAGCATAAGGGGTAGGGGGACAGTAGCCAAAAACATTCAGTACTTC | CASIRGRGTVAKNIQYF